These 10 T cell receptor beta chains were sequenced from one sample in a study of T cell repertoires in cytomegalovirus infection. No antigen has been identified for these receptors. TCRdb ran MiXCR on the reads and lists one entry per CDR3 protein. The table shows fewer than 1,000,000 distinct CDR3 sequences, with more than 25% occurring only once. Sequences were derived from cultured CD8+ T cells from PBMCs, sampled from culture after CMV antigen stimulation. The source of these receptors is a human donor in good health (CMV status not recorded). Some clones in this sample may be carry-over from other donors' samples.

Ten or more counts support this clonotype. V is TRBV7-6 and J is TRBJ2-2, with D tentatively TRBD1 (5 bases). The CDR3 has 17 residues. Trimming removed 5 bases from V and 11 bases from J, with 27 bases in between. Germline V lookup: CDR1 SGHVS, CDR2 FNYEAQ. CDR3 sequence (DNA): TGTGCCAGCAGCCCATTGGGCAGGGTTTTAAGCCGTAGTGAGCTGTTTTTT. It yields the protein CASSPLGRVLSRSELFF.

The V gene is TRBV2, the J gene TRBJ2-3, with 13 bases matching TRBD2. CDR1 is SNHLY and CDR2 is FYNNEI in the germline V gene. Germline trimming cut 7 bases from V and 7 bases from J; bases unmatched to any gene: 8. The CDR3 totals 15 residues. The CDR3 DNA follows: TGTGCCAGCACCTCACTAGCGGGGGGGGTAAATACGCAGTATTTT. Translating gives CASTSLAGGVNTQYF.

The sample holds one count of this clonotype. V and J are TRBV7-8 and TRBJ2-7; D is uncertain. The J call may be wrong; the DNA end is better matched by TRBJ2-1. This CDR3 is 13 amino acids long. CDR1 is SGHVS and CDR2 is FQNEAQ in the germline V gene. CDR3 sequence reads: CASSLDRIREQFF. In nucleotides, the CDR3 is TGTGCCAGCAGCTTAGACAGAATCAGAGAGCAGTTCTTC.

The genes are TRBV7-4 and TRBJ2-7, with 8 bases that match TRBD1. CDR3 length: 12 amino acids. The V gene's germline CDR1 is SGHVT and CDR2 SQSDAQ. The CDR3: CVSGQGIYEQYV. The CDR3 region has the DNA TGTGTTAGTGGACAGGGAATCTACGAGCAGTACGTC.

This clonotype was counted only a few times. The chain combines TRBV6-1 with TRBJ2-3; 8 positions match TRBD2. CDR1 MNHNS and CDR2 SASEGT come from the germline V gene. The ends lost 1 base at V and 4 bases at J; junction bases unmatched: 10. This CDR3 region has 17 residues. CDR3 nucleotide sequence: TGTGCCAGCAGTGAAGTTTACGGGGGGGCTAACGCAGATACGCAGTATTTT. The encoded protein is CASSEVYGGANADTQYF.

As concerns this clonotype: Its ends do not fully match the called genes, so a read error is possible. The genes are TRBV2 and TRBJ1-1, with TRBD1 as a possible D gene (5 bases). Germline V gene sequence: CDR1 SNHLY, CDR2 FYNNEI. This CDR3 is 15 amino acids long. CDR3 sequence (DNA): TGTGCCAACAGTGACTTGGGGCCCTGGAACACTGAAGCTTTCTTT. Translation: CANSDLGPWNTEAFF.

Comment on this clonotype: One end of the junction is discordant with germline, which a read error may explain. This chain links TRBV5-1 with TRBJ2-7; TRBD1 agrees at 7 bases. The V gene's germline CDR1 is SGHRS and CDR2 YFSETQ. The CDR3 has 14 residues. In nucleotides, the CDR3 is TGCGCCTGCAGCTCTCGGGACAGCTCCTACGAGCAGTACTTC. It codes for CACSSRDSSYEQYF.

V and J are TRBV20-1 and TRBJ2-1; D not certain. The CDR3 runs to 16 residues. V lost 0 bases and J lost 0, with 12 bases in between. Germline-derived CDR1 and CDR2 are DFQATT and SNEGSKA (reference sequence). The CDR3 loop is CSARDLSDFSYNEQFF. In nucleotides, the CDR3 is TGCAGTGCTAGAGATCTGTCAGACTTCTCCTACAATGAGCAGTTCTTC.

The chain joins TRBV15 to TRBJ1-4; maybe TRBD1 (6 bases). V gave up 0 bases and J gave up 6 bases, with 11 bases separating them. The CDR3 contains 15 residues. The V gene's germline CDR1 is LNHNV and CDR2 YYDKDF (reference sequence). DNA of the CDR3: TGTGCCACCAGCAGAGAACAGGGACGAGATGAAAAACTGTTTTTT. As protein: CATSREQGRDEKLFF.

This clonotype occurred a few times. This chain uses TRBV7-9 with TRBJ2-7; tentative D call: TRBD1 (5 bases). The CDR3 has 14 amino acids. Germline CDR1 and CDR2: SEHNR and FQNEAQ (reference sequence). The ends were cut back, 5 bases at V and 2 bases at J, with 13 bases in the middle. The CDR3 nucleotides read TGTGCCAGCAGCCCGAGACAGAAAACCTACGAGCAGTACTTC. Encoded protein: CASSPRQKTYEQYF.